These 19 T cell receptor beta chains originate from one sample sequenced in a study of blood T cell repertoires in COVID-19 (dated by TCRdb to 2020 to 2021). The library was built by means of the immunoSEQ multiplex PCR assay. TCRdb limited this immuneACCESS table to in-frame rearrangements with V and J called. A share of clones is missing; checked studies link under half to unresolved V genes, and the rest is unexplained. A total of roughly 140,000 clones appear in this sample, approximately 83% of them only once. 6.5% to 9.5% of the sample is in the top ten clones. The sequencing sample was made of peripheral blood. These TCRs come from a woman between 55 and 75 years old with COVID-19, enrolled during active disease.

This chain joins TRBV6-5 and TRBJ1-1; possibly TRBD1 for D (5 bases). CDR1 is MNHEY, CDR2 SVGAGI, per germline. The CDR3 runs to 15 residues. V was shortened by 6 bases and J by 3 bases, with 17 bases between the two germline ends. This CDR3 is CASRVNGGLYTEAFF. The CDR3 DNA follows: TGTGCCAGCAGGGTTAACGGGGGACTCTACACTGAAGCTTTCTTT.

The chain is built from TRBV6-6 and TRBJ2-7, with D tentatively TRBD2 (6 bases). The CDR3 is 15 amino acids. Trimming took off 0 bases at V and 4 bases at J, with 13 bases between the two ends. CDR1 is MNHNY and CDR2 is SVGAGI in the germline V gene (reference sequence). The CDR3 DNA reads TGTGCCAGCAGTTACTCGAATGACGGGGGTTACGAGCAGTACTTC. Translation: CASSYSNDGGYEQYF.

The chain combines TRBV7-8 with TRBJ2-2; 7 positions match TRBD1. CDR3 length equals 16 residues. Per the germline V gene, CDR1 is SGHVS and CDR2 is FQNEAQ. J gave up 0 bases and V 5 bases, and 6 bases lay outside the gene matches. The CDR3 reads CASSPEGTANTGELFF. The CDR3 DNA follows: TGTGCCAGCAGCCCAGAGGGGACAGCGAACACCGGGGAGCTGTTTTTT.

The chain employs TRBV6-2 or TRBV6-3 and TRBJ2-2; the match to TRBD1 covers 10 bases. CDR3 size: 17 residues. Losses at the gene ends were 4 bases for V and 5 bases for J; bases not matched to a gene: 10. Per germline, CDR1 MNHEY and CDR2 SVGEGT. This chain's CDR3 is CASSFTYGTGETGELFF. The CDR3 coding sequence is TGTGCCAGCAGTTTTACGTACGGGACAGGGGAAACCGGGGAGCTGTTTTTT.

This clone showed up just once. The genes are TRBV5-1 and TRBJ2-3; 10 positions match TRBD1. This CDR3 has 15 residues. The trim removed 4 bases at V and 4 bases at J, leaving 6 bases unmatched. In germline, CDR1 is SGHRS, CDR2 YFSETQ. CDR3 in DNA: TGCGCCAGCAGCAAGGACAGGGGGGTGGCAGATACGCAGTATTTT. Encoded protein: CASSKDRGVADTQYF.

The chain is built from TRBV4-3 and TRBJ1-1, with 9 bases aligning to TRBD1. V shed 1 base and J 3 bases; nucleotides not matched to a gene: 0. The CDR3 spans 14 residues. Germline V gene lookup returns CDR1 LGHNA and CDR2 YSLEER. The CDR3 DNA sequence: TGCGCCAGCAGCCAAGGGGACAGGGACACTGAAGCTTTCTTT. Translation: CASSQGDRDTEAFF.

V and J are TRBV6-2 or TRBV6-3 and TRBJ1-1; TRBD1 might be the D (5 bases). The V end lost 2 bases, the J end lost 8 bases, and 21 bases lay between the germline ends. The CDR3 totals 16 residues. Per germline, CDR1 MNHEY and CDR2 SVGEGT. The CDR3 protein is CASSYMGHLTIGEAFF. Written as DNA, the CDR3 is TGTGCCAGCAGTTACATGGGGCATCTCACGATTGGAGAAGCTTTCTTT.

The chain couples TRBV19 to TRBJ1-4; perhaps TRBD1 as D (6 bases). This CDR3 has 16 amino acids. The germline CDR1 and CDR2 sequences are LNHDA and SQIVND (reference sequence). V lost 4 bases and J 8 bases, leaving 20 bases between the germline ends. CDR3 bases: TGTGCCAGTAGTAGCGAGACAGGTACCGCGTCGGAAAAACTGTTTTTT. It translates to CASSSETGTASEKLFF. The full variable domain, its missing parts supplied by reference TRBV19 and TRBJ1-4, is DGGITQSPKYLFRKEGQNVTLSCEQNLNHDAMYWYRQDPGQGLRLIYYSQIVNDFQKGDIAEGYSVSREKKESFPLTVTSAQKNPTAFYLCASSSETGTASEKLFFGSGTQLSVL.

CDR3 nucleotides: TGTGCCAGCAGCCAAGCGAGCGGGACACAAGAGACCCAGTACTTC. It translates to CASSQASGTQETQYF. V usage is TRBV3-1 (or the pseudogene TRBV3-2) and J usage is TRBJ2-5, with D possibly being TRBD2 (7 bases). The CDR3 length is 15 residues. V was shortened by 1 base and J by 2 bases, with 11 bases between the two germline ends. Germline CDR1 and CDR2: LGHDT and YNNKEL (reference sequence).

V gene TRBV10-3 combines with J gene TRBJ2-1; 11 bases line up with TRBD2. In germline, CDR1 is ENHRY, CDR2 SYGVKD. Losses at the gene ends were 4 bases for V and 2 bases for J; bases not matched to a gene: 1. CDR3 length equals 15 residues. CDR3 nucleotide sequence: TGTGCCATCAGTGCGACTAGCGGGACCTACAATGAGCAGTTCTTC. Encoded protein: CAISATSGTYNEQFF.

In its sample, this clone was seen a few times. The chain is built from TRBV7-9 and TRBJ2-3, with D perhaps matching TRBD2 (5 bases). Per germline, CDR1 SEHNR and CDR2 FQNEAQ (reference sequence). CDR3 length: 16 amino acids. Trimming removed 1 base at V and 0 bases at J, with 11 bases between. This CDR3 reads CASSLGAGLSTDTQYF. CDR3 bases: TGTGCCAGCAGCTTAGGGGCGGGCCTTAGCACAGATACGCAGTATTTT.

The J gene is TRBJ2-7, the V gene TRBV28, with 9 bases aligning to TRBD1. The V gene's germline CDR1 is MDHEN and CDR2 SYDVKM. Trimming took 3 bases from V and 0 from J; bases not matched to a gene: 6. The CDR3 is made up of 16 amino acids. CDR3: CASSLRGQGHSYEQYF. The CDR3 DNA sequence: TGTGCCAGCAGTTTGCGTGGACAGGGGCACTCCTACGAGCAGTACTTC.

This chain links TRBV20-1 with TRBJ1-1; D is uncertain. The CDR3 is 15 residues long. Trimming cost V 3 bases and J 0 bases, with 14 bases left between them. From germline, CDR1 is DFQATT and CDR2 SNEGSKA (reference sequence). This CDR3 is CSASIPQAMNTEAFF. For the CDR3, the DNA is TGCAGTGCTAGTATCCCGCAGGCTATGAACACTGAAGCTTTCTTT.

The V and J genes are TRBV9 and TRBJ2-3, with TRBD2 identical over 8 bases. Germline V gives CDR1 SGDLS, CDR2 YYNGEE. The CDR3 runs 16 residues. The J segment lost 1 base and the V segment lost 1 base, leaving 5 bases of the junction unmatched. The CDR3 here is CASSVIAGMGTDTQYF. DNA of the CDR3: TGTGCCAGCAGCGTAATAGCGGGGATGGGCACAGATACGCAGTATTTT.

The chain uses TRBV5-4 and TRBJ1-2; D is uncertain. V was clipped by 5 bases and J by 5 bases, with 19 bases between them. CDR3 size: 15 residues. Germline lookup yields CDR1 SGHNT and CDR2 YYREEE (reference sequence). The CDR3 bases are TGTGCCAGCAGGCCGCTGGGCAGCTCGAGATATGGCTACACCTTC. Protein: CASRPLGSSRYGYTF.

The chain joins TRBV4-3 to TRBJ2-5; 12 bases are a match to TRBD2. The V gene end was trimmed by 2 bases and the J gene end by 1 base; junction bases not matched to a gene: 8. Germline CDR1 and CDR2: LGHNA and YSLEER. This CDR3 comprises 18 residues. The CDR3 reads CASSQSMTSGGLQETQYF. The CDR3 DNA sequence: TGCGCCAGCAGCCAATCCATGACTAGCGGGGGACTCCAAGAGACCCAGTACTTC.

The chain employs TRBV3-1 (or the pseudogene TRBV3-2) and TRBJ2-2; D might be TRBD2 (5 bases). This CDR3 has 15 residues. CDR1 and CDR2 (germline): LGHDT, YNNKEL (reference sequence). Between the trimmed V and J ends, which lost 4 bases and 4 bases, there was a span of 13 bases. CDR3 sequence reads: CASSRLDWTTGELFF. The CDR3 coding sequence is TGTGCCAGCAGCCGATTGGACTGGACCACCGGGGAGCTGTTTTTT.

The rearrangement links TRBV12-5 to TRBJ1-1, with D tentatively TRBD1 (5 bases). Germline CDR1 and CDR2: LGHNT and FRNRAP. Trimming took off 4 bases at V and 0 bases at J, with 6 bases between the two ends. This CDR3 has 13 residues. CDR3 in DNA: TGTGCTAGTGGTTCGACAGTGAACACTGAAGCTTTCTTT. Amino acid sequence: CASGSTVNTEAFF.

J is TRBJ1-4 and V is TRBV6-1; 8 bases map to TRBD1. The germline CDR1 and CDR2 sequences are MNHNS and SASEGT. The junction had 18 bases not matched to a gene; V was cut back by 3 bases and J by 6 bases. The CDR3 is 19 residues long. The CDR3 DNA is TGTGCCAGCAGTGACTACAGGACAGGGTCCCGAGATTTTGATGAAAAACTGTTTTTT. Its protein product is CASSDYRTGSRDFDEKLFF.